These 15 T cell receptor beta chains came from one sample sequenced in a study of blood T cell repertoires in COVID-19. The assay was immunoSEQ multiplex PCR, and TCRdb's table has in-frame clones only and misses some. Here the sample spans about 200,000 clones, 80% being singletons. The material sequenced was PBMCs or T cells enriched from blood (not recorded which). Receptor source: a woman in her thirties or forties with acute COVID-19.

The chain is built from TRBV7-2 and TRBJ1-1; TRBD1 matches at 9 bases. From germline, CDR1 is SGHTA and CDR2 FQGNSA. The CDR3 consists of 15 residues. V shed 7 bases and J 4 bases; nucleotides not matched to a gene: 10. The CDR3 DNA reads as TGTGCCAGCATGCTCTCCGGGACAGGGACCACTGAAGCTTTCTTT. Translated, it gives CASMLSGTGTTEAFF.

CDR3 bases: TGTGCCTGGATCCCAGGTTCCTACGAGCAGTACTTC. Translation: CAWIPGSYEQYF. The chain is built from TRBV30 and TRBJ2-7; D remains unclear. The CDR3 is 12 residues long. The germline gives CDR1 GTSNPN, CDR2 SVGIG (reference sequence). Trimming stripped 4 bases from V and 1 base from J, with 8 bases between. Drawing the rest from reference TRBV30 and TRBJ2-7, the complete variable domain is SQTIHQWPATLVQPVGSPLSLECTVEGTSNPNLYWYRQAAGRGLQLLFYSVGIGQISSEVPQNLSASRPQDRQFILSSKKLLLSDSGFYLCAWIPGSYEQYFGPGTRLTVT.

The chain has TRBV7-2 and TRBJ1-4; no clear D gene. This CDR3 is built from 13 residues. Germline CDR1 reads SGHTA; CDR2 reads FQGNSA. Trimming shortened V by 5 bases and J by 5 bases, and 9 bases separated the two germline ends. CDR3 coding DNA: TGTGCCAGCAGCGCTAGTGGGAATGAAAAACTGTTTTTT. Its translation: CASSASGNEKLFF.

The CDR3 sequence is CASSPRAGVFSYEQYF. DNA of the CDR3: TGTGCCAGCAGTCCCCGGGCAGGGGTCTTCTCCTACGAGCAGTACTTC. The V call is TRBV6-6, the J call TRBJ2-7, with a weak D call TRBD1 (6 bases). CDR1 is MNHNY, CDR2 SVGAGI, per germline (reference sequence). Between the trimmed V and J ends, which lost 5 bases and 0 bases, there was a span of 17 bases. CDR3 length equals 16 residues.

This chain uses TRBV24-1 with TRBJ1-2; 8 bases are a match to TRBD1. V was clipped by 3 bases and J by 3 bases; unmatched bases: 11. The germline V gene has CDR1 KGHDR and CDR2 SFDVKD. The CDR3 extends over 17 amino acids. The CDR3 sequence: CATSDATVGQGYYGYTF. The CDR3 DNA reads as TGTGCCACCAGTGATGCCACCGTTGGACAGGGTTACTATGGCTACACCTTC.

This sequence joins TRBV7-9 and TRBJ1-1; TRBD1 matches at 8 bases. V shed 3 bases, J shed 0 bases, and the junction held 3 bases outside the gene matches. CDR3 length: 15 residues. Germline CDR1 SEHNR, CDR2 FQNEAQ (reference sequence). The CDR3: CASSFSGGLNTEAFF. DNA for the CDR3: TGTGCCAGCAGCTTCTCAGGGGGCTTGAACACTGAAGCTTTCTTT.

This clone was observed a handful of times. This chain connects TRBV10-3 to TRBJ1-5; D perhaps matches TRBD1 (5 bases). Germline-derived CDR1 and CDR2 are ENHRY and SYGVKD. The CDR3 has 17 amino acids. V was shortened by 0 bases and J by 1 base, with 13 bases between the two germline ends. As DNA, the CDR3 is TGTGCCATCAGTGAGTCAATGTTAAGACAGAGCAATCAGCCCCAGCATTTT. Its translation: CAISESMLRQSNQPQHF.

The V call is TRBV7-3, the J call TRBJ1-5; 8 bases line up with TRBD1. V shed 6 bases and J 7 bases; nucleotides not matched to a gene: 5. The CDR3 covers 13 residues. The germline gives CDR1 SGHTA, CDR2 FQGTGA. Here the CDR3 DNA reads TGTGCCAGCAGTTCGGACAGGGACCAGCCCCAGCATTTT. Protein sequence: CASSSDRDQPQHF. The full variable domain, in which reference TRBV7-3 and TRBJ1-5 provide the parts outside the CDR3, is GAGVSQTPSNKVTEKGKYVELRCDPISGHTALYWYRQSLGQGPEFLIYFQGTGAADDSGLPNDRFFAVRPEGSVSTLKIQRTERGDSAVYLCASSSDRDQPQHFGDGTRLSIL.

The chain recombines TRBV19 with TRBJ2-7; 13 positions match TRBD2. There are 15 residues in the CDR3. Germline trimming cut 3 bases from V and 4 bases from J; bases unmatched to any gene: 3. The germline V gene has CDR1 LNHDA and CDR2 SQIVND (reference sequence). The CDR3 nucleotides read TGTGCCAGTAGTATCGGGACTAGCGGGAATTACGAGCAGTACTTC. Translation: CASSIGTSGNYEQYF.

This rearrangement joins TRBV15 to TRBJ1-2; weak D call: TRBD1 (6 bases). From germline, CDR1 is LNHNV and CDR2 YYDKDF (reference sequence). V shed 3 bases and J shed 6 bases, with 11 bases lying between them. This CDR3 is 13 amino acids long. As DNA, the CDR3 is TGTGCCACCAGCAGCGGGACAAACCATGGCTACACCTTC. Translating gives CATSSGTNHGYTF.

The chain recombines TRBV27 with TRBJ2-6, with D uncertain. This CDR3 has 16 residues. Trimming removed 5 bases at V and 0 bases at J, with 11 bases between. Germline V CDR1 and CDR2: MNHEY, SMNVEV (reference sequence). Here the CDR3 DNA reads TGTGCCAGCAGTCCCCGGTTGAACTCTGGGGCCAACGTCCTGACTTTC. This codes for CASSPRLNSGANVLTF. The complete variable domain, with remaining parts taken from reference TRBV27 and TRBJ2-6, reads EAQVTQNPRYLITVTGKKLTVTCSQNMNHEYMSWYRQDPGLGLRQIYYSMNVEVTDKGDVPEGYKVSRKEKRNFPLILESPSPNQTSLYFCASSPRLNSGANVLTFGAGSRLTVL.

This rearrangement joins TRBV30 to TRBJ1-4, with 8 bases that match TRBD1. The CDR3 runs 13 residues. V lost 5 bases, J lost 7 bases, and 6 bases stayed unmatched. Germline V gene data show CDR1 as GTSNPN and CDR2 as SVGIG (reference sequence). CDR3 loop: CAWDRDRSEKLFF. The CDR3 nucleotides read TGTGCCTGGGACAGGGACAGGTCTGAAAAACTGTTTTTT.

CDR3 region: CASSLAGTVLSNQPQHF. The DNA for the CDR3 is TGTGCCAGCAGCTTGGCCGGGACAGTCCTTAGCAATCAGCCCCAGCATTTT. The V call is TRBV5-6, the J call TRBJ1-5; the match to TRBD1 covers 7 bases. Trimming at V came to 0 bases and at J to 0 bases, leaving 6 bases not matched to a gene. The length of the CDR3 is 17 residues. CDR1 SGHDT and CDR2 YYEEEE come from the germline V gene.

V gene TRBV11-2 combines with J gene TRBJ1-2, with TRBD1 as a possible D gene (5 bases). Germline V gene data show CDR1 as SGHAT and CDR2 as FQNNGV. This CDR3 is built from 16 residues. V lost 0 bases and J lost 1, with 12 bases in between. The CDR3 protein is CASSLDKQAYNYGYTF. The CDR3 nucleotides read TGTGCCAGCAGCTTAGATAAACAGGCCTATAACTATGGCTACACCTTC.

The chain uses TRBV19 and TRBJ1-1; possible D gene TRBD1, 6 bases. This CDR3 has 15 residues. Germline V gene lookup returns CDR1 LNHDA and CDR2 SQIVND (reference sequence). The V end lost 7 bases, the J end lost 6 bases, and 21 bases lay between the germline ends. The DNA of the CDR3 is TGTGCCAGTACCGGGACAACCTGGGGGTACGCTGAAGCTTTCTTT. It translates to CASTGTTWGYAEAFF. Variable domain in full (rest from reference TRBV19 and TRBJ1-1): DGGITQSPKYLFRKEGQNVTLSCEQNLNHDAMYWYRQDPGQGLRLIYYSQIVNDFQKGDIAEGYSVSREKKESFPLTVTSAQKNPTAFYLCASTGTTWGYAEAFFGQGTRLTVV.